The 24 T cell receptor beta chains presented below share a single source sample, sequenced in a study of yellow fever vaccine responses in identical twins. TCRdb re-derived calls from the RT-PCR reads in MiXCR, one entry per CDR3 protein. The repertoire holds tens of thousands of distinct CDR3 sequences, less than 70% seen once, with about 4.5% in the top ten. This material consisted of T cells from blood (PBMCs), unsorted or a sorted subset (not recorded which), taken before or after yellow fever vaccination (not recorded which). Every receptor here comes from a woman aged 18-30 years who received the yellow fever vaccine.

The chain employs TRBV7-8 and TRBJ1-5; no reliable D call. Germline V gene sequence: CDR1 SGHVS, CDR2 FQNEAQ. The ends were cut back, 2 bases at V and 0 bases at J, with 11 bases in the middle. This CDR3 is built from 16 residues. CDR3: CASSLWPRYSNQPQHF. CDR3 DNA sequence: TGTGCCAGCAGCTTATGGCCGAGATATAGCAATCAGCCCCAGCATTTT.

The chain recombines TRBV11-3 with TRBJ2-1; the match to TRBD2 covers 8 bases. V dropped 5 bases and J dropped 8; count of bases not matched to a gene: 8. The CDR3 consists of 14 residues. The germline V gene encodes CDR1 SGHNT and CDR2 YENEEA. The CDR3 here is CASSPGTSYDEQFF. The CDR3 coding sequence is TGTGCCAGCAGCCCCGGGACTAGTTACGATGAGCAGTTCTTC.

The chain combines TRBV9 with TRBJ2-1; D is unclear. From germline, CDR1 is SGDLS and CDR2 YYNGEE. V lost 0 bases and J lost 5, with 12 bases in between. The CDR3 is 15 amino acids. The CDR3 DNA reads TGTGCCAGCAGCGTAGATGGGCTACCAAACAATGAGCAGTTCTTC. Its translation: CASSVDGLPNNEQFF.

The chain uses TRBV11-2 and TRBJ2-1; perhaps D is TRBD1 or TRBD2 (5 bases each). The germline V and J ends were trimmed by 7 bases and 0 bases, with 13 bases remaining between them. From germline, CDR1 is SGHAT and CDR2 FQNNGV. CDR3 length: 15 residues. CDR3 residues: CASTLTGASYNEQFF. The CDR3, as DNA: TGTGCCAGCACCCTTACCGGGGCCTCCTACAATGAGCAGTTCTTC.

The chain recombines TRBV9 with TRBJ2-5; perhaps TRBD2 as D (5 bases). Germline CDR1 reads SGDLS; CDR2 reads YYNGEE. The CDR3 sequence is 14 residues long. V gave up 0 bases and J gave up 2 bases, with 8 bases separating them. This CDR3 reads CASSVAGGQETQYF. The DNA for the CDR3 is TGTGCCAGCAGCGTAGCTGGAGGTCAAGAGACCCAGTACTTC.

In its sample, this clonotype was seen a few times. V gene TRBV7-9 combines with J gene TRBJ2-2, with D perhaps matching TRBD2 (6 bases). Germline CDR1 reads SEHNR; CDR2 reads FQNEAQ (reference sequence). V was pared by 4 bases and J by 2 bases, with 20 bases between. The CDR3 runs to 18 residues. The chain's CDR3 is CASSSTRENLINTGELFF. In DNA form, the CDR3 reads TGTGCCAGCAGCTCAACTCGGGAGAACCTTATTAACACCGGGGAGCTGTTTTTT.

This chain joins TRBV5-4 and TRBJ2-6, with no clear D. This CDR3 is built from 16 residues. The V end lost 0 bases, the J end lost 4 bases, and 11 bases lay between the germline ends. Germline V lookup: CDR1 SGHNT, CDR2 YYREEE (reference sequence). The CDR3 DNA follows: TGTGCCAGCAGCTTGGCCCGGTTGTCCGGGGCCAACGTCCTGACTTTC. Its protein product is CASSLARLSGANVLTF.

The V call is TRBV11-1, the J call TRBJ1-6; a possible D gene is TRBD1 (6 bases). The V end lost 2 bases, the J end lost 10 bases, and 12 bases lay between the germline ends. The CDR3 loop spans 14 amino acids. CDR1 is SGHAT, CDR2 FQDESV, per germline (reference sequence). CDR3 amino acids: CASSLQGIESPLHF. Here the CDR3 DNA reads TGTGCCAGCAGCTTACAGGGGATTGAGTCACCCCTCCACTTT.

The rearrangement joins TRBV29-1 to TRBJ1-1; D might be TRBD1 (6 bases). The CDR3 has 13 residues. The V gene's germline CDR1 is SQVTM and CDR2 ANQGSEA. V was cut by 7 bases and J by 5 bases, with 17 bases left in between. CDR3 in amino acids: CSGTTQGGTEAFF. CDR3 nucleotides: TGCAGCGGTACAACACAGGGAGGGACTGAAGCTTTCTTT.

This clonotype was detected only once. The J gene is TRBJ2-7, the V gene TRBV4-3; weak D call: TRBD1 (6 bases). Between the trimmed V and J ends, which lost 2 bases and 2 bases, there was a span of 13 bases. There are 15 residues in the CDR3. Germline V CDR1 and CDR2: LGHNA, YSLEER. As DNA, the CDR3 is TGCGCCAGCAGCCAACCCCGTTCAGGGGCCTACGAGCAGTACTTC. Protein: CASSQPRSGAYEQYF.

The sample holds a few counts of this clonotype. The genes are TRBV5-1 and TRBJ2-7; 10 bases align to TRBD2. Germline assignment: CDR1 SGHRS and CDR2 YFSETQ. Trimming removed 2 bases from V and 5 bases from J; junction bases left unmatched: 10. This CDR3 is 16 amino acids long. This CDR3 reads CASSFITSGIPNEQYF. Here the CDR3 DNA reads TGCGCCAGCAGCTTTATAACTAGCGGGATTCCTAACGAGCAGTACTTC.

The J gene is TRBJ2-1, the V gene TRBV19, with 7 bases identical to TRBD2. Germline V gene sequence: CDR1 LNHDA, CDR2 SQIVND (reference sequence). This CDR3 contains 15 residues. Losses at the gene ends were 5 bases for V and 8 bases for J; bases not matched to a gene: 12. The CDR3 reads CASSLNGLGGDEQFF. The DNA for the CDR3 is TGTGCCAGTAGTCTGAATGGACTAGGTGGCGATGAGCAGTTCTTC.

The chain couples TRBV29-1 to TRBJ2-7, with D perhaps being TRBD1 or TRBD2 (5 bases each). V dropped 8 bases and J dropped 7 bases, with 18 bases sitting between them. Germline V gene data show CDR1 as SQVTM and CDR2 as ANQGSEA. The CDR3 has 12 amino acids. CDR3 residues: CSLTGAPREQYF. In DNA form, the CDR3 reads TGCAGCCTAACCGGGGCCCCTAGGGAGCAGTACTTC.

The chain is built from TRBV2 and TRBJ2-2; the D gene is possibly TRBD1 (5 bases). V gave up 3 bases and J gave up 7 bases, with 9 bases separating them. There are 13 residues in the CDR3. The germline V gene has CDR1 SNHLY and CDR2 FYNNEI. CDR3 in amino acids: CASSDREVGELFF. The CDR3 DNA reads as TGTGCCAGCAGTGACAGGGAAGTCGGGGAGCTGTTTTTT.

The CDR3 loop is CASYKMGSGVLSYEQYV. The CDR3 nucleotides read TGTGCCAGCTATAAGATGGGGAGCGGGGTTCTCTCCTACGAGCAGTACGTC. The chain employs TRBV12-3 or TRBV12-4 and TRBJ2-7, with 7 bases aligning to TRBD2. This CDR3 has 17 residues. V lost 8 bases, J lost 0 bases, and 16 bases stayed unmatched.

The genes are TRBV24-1 and TRBJ1-3; D possibly corresponds to TRBD1 (5 bases). Germline V gene lookup returns CDR1 KGHDR and CDR2 SFDVKD. The CDR3 has 12 amino acids. Trimming took 2 bases from V and 7 from J, leaving 5 bases between them. This CDR3 is CATSDWDNTIYF. As DNA, the CDR3 is TGTGCCACCAGTGATTGGGACAACACCATATATTTT.

This clonotype was counted only a few times. This chain links TRBV6-5 with TRBJ1-2; D not resolved. Germline V gene sequence: CDR1 MNHEY, CDR2 SVGAGI. The CDR3 totals 14 residues. Deletions cut 0 bases from V and 9 bases from J, with 14 bases between. In DNA form, the CDR3 reads TGTGCCAGCAGTTACTCGGCAGGTCCCTCTAGCTACACCTTC. Translated, it gives CASSYSAGPSSYTF.

The V and J genes are TRBV29-1 and TRBJ1-4; D remains unclear. V was cut by 4 bases and J by 4 bases, with 7 bases left in between. There are 12 residues in the CDR3. Germline V CDR1 and CDR2: SQVTM, ANQGSEA. CDR3 sequence reads: CSVGADNEKLFF. CDR3 nucleotides: TGCAGCGTTGGGGCAGATAATGAAAAACTGTTTTTT. The whole variable domain, filled in from reference TRBV29-1 and TRBJ1-4, reads SAVISQKPSRDICQRGTSLTIQCQVDSQVTMMFWYRQQPGQSLTLIATANQGSEATYESGFVIDKFPISRPNLTFSTLTVSNMSPEDSSIYLCSVGADNEKLFFGSGTQLSVL.

The chain couples TRBV9 to TRBJ1-1, with D unclear. The CDR3 spans 15 residues. V was cut by 0 bases and J by 4 bases, with 13 bases left in between. Germline V lookup: CDR1 SGDLS, CDR2 YYNGEE. The DNA for the CDR3 is TGTGCCAGCAGCGTAGGGACCACCCTTCCCACTGAAGCTTTCTTT. Encoded protein: CASSVGTTLPTEAFF.

This clonotype is medium-sized. A read error may produce the germline difference seen at one junction end. V and J are TRBV12-3 or TRBV12-4 and TRBJ1-1, with D possibly TRBD1 on 6 matching bases. The CDR3 has 13 residues. The CDR3 protein is CASSLGGNTEAFF. In DNA, the CDR3 is TGTGCCAGCAGCTTAGGGGGAAACACTGAAGCTTTCTTT.

Written as DNA, the CDR3 is TGCGCCAGCAGCACCGGACTAGTGGGACAGGAGCAGTACTTC. Its translation is CASSTGLVGQEQYF. The rearrangement links TRBV5-1 to TRBJ2-7; the D call may be TRBD1 or TRBD2 (7 bases each). From germline, CDR1 is SGHRS and CDR2 YFSETQ. V dropped 4 bases and J dropped 7 bases, with 18 bases sitting between them. This CDR3 spans 14 amino acids.

This sequence joins TRBV6-1 and TRBJ1-2; D is ambiguous. Germline values: CDR1 MNHNS, CDR2 SASEGT. Trimming cost V 7 bases and J 4 bases, with 19 bases left between them. The CDR3 is made up of 15 amino acids. CDR3 nucleotides: TGTGCCAGCACCCCAAACCCGGGCCAGATCTATGGCTACACCTTC. Its protein product is CASTPNPGQIYGYTF.

The CDR3 protein is CASSPPGGPPHEQYV. CDR3 nucleotide sequence: TGTGCCAGCTCACCACCAGGGGGTCCTCCTCACGAGCAGTACGTC. The rearrangement uses TRBV18 and TRBJ2-7, with D tentatively TRBD1 (6 bases). This CDR3 has 15 amino acids. The germline V and J ends were trimmed by 0 bases and 5 bases, with 14 bases remaining between them. The germline V gene encodes CDR1 KGHSH and CDR2 LQKENI.

The rearrangement links TRBV6-2 or TRBV6-3 to TRBJ2-7; 9 bases line up with TRBD2. J gave up 5 bases and V 2 bases, and 7 bases lay outside the gene matches. CDR1 is MNHEY and CDR2 is SVGEGT in the germline V gene. This CDR3 contains 15 residues. CDR3 sequence: CASSYPSGTSNEQYF. CDR3 coding DNA: TGTGCCAGCAGTTACCCTTCCGGGACTAGCAACGAGCAGTACTTC.